What follows are 5 T cell receptor beta chains derived from one specimen sequenced in a study of blood T cells in healthy people across ages. Primers used in a second PCR of about 6 to 11 cycles were a sample-barcoded 5' primer and a J-beta primer mix. TCRdb passed the 5' RACE reads through MiXCR, listing each CDR3 protein once. The sample has about 830,000 distinct CDR3 sequences, about 59% seen once. The sample taken for sequencing was blood. The receptor source for this set is a man aged 25-45 years in good health.

The chain carries TRBV7-8 and TRBJ2-2; possible D gene TRBD2, 6 bases. CDR1 and CDR2 (germline): SGHVS, FQNEAQ. The CDR3 contains 16 residues. Trimming cost V 7 bases and J 2 bases, with 17 bases left between them. In nucleotides, the CDR3 is TGTGCCAGCACCCCCCTGGAGGGAGGAAACACCGGGGAGCTGTTTTTT. Translated: CASTPLEGGNTGELFF.

The V and J genes are TRBV7-8 and TRBJ2-3; 8 nucleotides align to TRBD1. The germline gives CDR1 SGHVS, CDR2 FQNEAQ. Trimming at V came to 1 base and at J to 3 bases, leaving 9 bases not matched to a gene. There are 17 residues in the CDR3. The CDR3 DNA reads as TGTGCCAGCAGCTTAGGTCTTTGGACAGGGAGGACAGATACGCAGTATTTT. It yields the protein CASSLGLWTGRTDTQYF.

The chain is built from TRBV6-6 and TRBJ2-3; maybe TRBD1 (6 bases). Looked up from germline, CDR1 is MNHNY and CDR2 is SVGAGI (reference sequence). The V end lost 6 bases, the J end lost 2 bases, and 15 bases lay between the germline ends. This CDR3 is built from 15 residues. Written as DNA, the CDR3 is TGTGCCAGCAGGGGGGCCCGAGGACCCACAGATACGCAGTATTTT. It is translated as CASRGARGPTDTQYF.

The chain recombines TRBV15 with TRBJ2-5; D ambiguous. The germline CDR1 and CDR2 sequences are LNHNV and YYDKDF (reference sequence). V was pared by 0 bases and J by 4 bases, with 9 bases between. The CDR3 spans 14 residues. This CDR3 is CATSRDPTGETQYF. CDR3 DNA sequence: TGTGCCACCAGCAGAGATCCGACGGGAGAGACCCAGTACTTC.

The chain employs TRBV20-1 and TRBJ2-4; D may be TRBD2 (5 bases). V shed 2 bases and J shed 0 bases, with 23 bases lying between them. The germline V gene encodes CDR1 DFQATT and CDR2 SNEGSKA (reference sequence). This CDR3 is 19 amino acids long. The CDR3 is CSARLSGEFGVLAKNIQYF. The DNA for the CDR3 is TGCAGTGCTAGATTAAGTGGGGAGTTTGGGGTCCTAGCCAAAAACATTCAGTACTTC.